This T cell receptor beta chain is drawn from a study of T cells in tumors after PD-1 blockade (dated by TCRdb to 2018 to 2020). Describing the broader study: Patients were excluded if they had prior checkpoint blockade, use of systemic immunosuppressants, or recent radiotherapy or other anti-cancer therapy within 4 weeks. Clinical response was assessed using RECIST version 1.1. Treatment consisted of either cemiplimab 350 mg every 2 weeks or pembrolizumab 200 mg every 3 weeks. Tumor samples averaged 26,066 TCR templates (range about 550-99,264) and around 5,900 unique clonotypes, approximately 20-fold deeper than single-cell TCR sequencing. Some patients also continued taking vismodegib 150 mg daily during anti-PD-1 treatment. Paired single-cell RNA and TCR sequencing was performed on site-matched tumors from BCC or SCC patients before and after anti-PD-1 therapy. Results and caveats for the whole study, not just this receptor: Around 38% of the TCR clonotypes from tumors also showed up in blood, and some novel exhausted tumor clones were present in pre-treatment blood, which suggests peripheral recruitment. Where the novel T cell clones came from was not determined, and possible sources could include lymphoid organs or rare unexpanded clones inside the tumor or in the tumor periphery. Exhausted CD8+ clones expanded after therapy were found to be mostly novel clonotypes undetected pre-treatment, suggesting clonal replacement rather than reinvigoration of pre-existing clones. Clonal replacement was seen only when comparing pre- and post-treatment samples and not when comparing two pre-treatment samples, which argues against artifacts from biopsy timing or location.

The immunoSEQ platform was used to carry out deep TCRbeta sequencing. The authors processed their data as follows. Only productive rearrangements were exported from the immunoSEQ Analyzer for further analysis. Clones with significant expansion or contraction between timepoints were called with a two-sided binomial test at Bonferroni-corrected P below 0.01. T cell phenotypes were assigned to bulk TCRbeta clonotypes by matching the clonotypes to single-cell RNA+TCR-seq clones that had the same TCRbeta sequence. Clone enrichment in tumor was calculated as tumor frequency divided by PBMC frequency from bulk TCR sequencing. TCRs were grouped by GLIPH into specificity groups, defined as clusters of distinct TCRs likely recognizing common antigens via shared CDR3 motifs. In TCRdb, the immuneACCESS table is reduced to in-frame sequences with V and J assigned. These tables do not hold every clone; where another copy was compared, an unresolved V gene accounts for under half, and the others remain unexplained. V, J and clone size were drawn from that table, and D and trimming were deduced from the DNA. This sample has roughly 12,000 clones in its table, and roughly two thirds of those were observed once. The ten most abundant clones make up roughly 15% of the sample.

Sample time point, as interpreted from the label and publication: before anti-PD-1 therapy. Before and after PD-1 blockade, tumor biopsies came from the same primary tumor, making the samples site-matched. For bulk TCRbeta sequencing, genomic DNA was extracted from tumor biopsies or peripheral blood, and input amounts ranged from roughly 550 ng to 6,004 ng. Bulk TCRbeta sequencing was performed on remaining biopsy material to increase sensitivity for rare clonotypes compared with single-cell TCR sequencing. All patients had histologically proven advanced or metastatic basal or squamous cell carcinoma and were poor candidates for surgical resection. Of the 10 or so patients making up the basal cell carcinoma cohort, roughly 8 underwent bulk tumor TCR sequencing. Fresh biopsies were taken from the primary tumor site, and part of the biopsy material was kept in RNAlater for exome and bulk TCR sequencing.

For this clone: This clone's antigen is unknown. Base qualities are not provided; no much larger clone lies one nucleotide away.

Including cysteine and phenylalanine, the CDR3 has 14 amino acids. Here the CDR3 DNA is all that survives: 42 bases in frame from base 1. Reading the germline V gene gives CDR1 MDHEN and CDR2 SYDVKM. V and J lose 8 bases and 4 bases, and a span of 15 bases separates them. Sequences were derived from tumor tissue, sampled before anti-PD-1 treatment. The chain couples TRBV28 to TRBJ2-4, with no D gene named confidently. The TCR sequence derives from a human donor with basal cell carcinoma. In nucleotides, the sequence is TGTGCCAGCCAAACCCACTTGGCGAAAAACATTCAGTACTTC. It encodes CASQTHLAKNIQYF.